This paragraph reports one T cell receptor (beta chain). This clonotype occurred a few times. Its antigen is unknown. No much larger clone exists at a distance of one base, and base qualities are not known. The data derive from a study of T-cell memory formation after mild COVID-19 (dated by TCRdb to about 2021). Looking at the study overall: Most TCR sequence clusters were specific to one of the two donors. T-cell clones expanding and contracting after mild COVID-19 in a couple of donors were tracked by longitudinal TCRalpha and TCRbeta repertoire sequencing. Two young, previously healthy adult volunteers made up the cohort, one male and one female. What the authors observed across the whole study: Some responding clones were detected in pre-infection memory, suggesting pre-existing cross-reactive memory T cells joined the SARS-CoV-2 response. SARS-CoV-2 specificity was not confirmed for the second-wave clones peaking on day 37. Only a couple of mild cases were covered in the study, and larger cohorts including severe cases with pre-infection samples were considered necessary. Contracting CD4+ clones appeared mostly in the CM and EM memory subsets, whereas CD8+ clones were enriched in EMRA. From day 15 to 85, contracting clones showed balanced CD4/CD8 phenotypes, whereas a second wave of clones that expanded from day 15 to 37 leaned towards CD4+.

Ficoll-Paque density gradient centrifugation was the method used to isolate PBMCs. The CDR3 runs 16 amino acids, cysteine and phenylalanine included. The only DNA kept is the CDR3, 48 bases in frame from the first base. At the junction V is shortened by 6 bases and J by 9 bases; bases outside the gene matches: 10. CDR1 WSHSY and CDR2 SAAADI are derived from the germline V gene. Data came from an Illumina NovaSeq 6000. cDNA libraries for TCRalpha and TCRbeta were prepared by 5'RACE using constant-segment primers, with sample barcodes and unique molecular identifiers added. RNA was extracted from every sample with Trizol reagent. Amplification of the libraries took two PCR steps, and the second step added a second sample barcode plus Illumina TruSeq adapters. Sequencing of libraries was performed on an Illumina NovaSeq with 2 x 150 bp paired-end reads. Turning to the authors' computational methods: The reads were demultiplexed and collapsed into UMI-guided consensus sequences using migec v1.2.7. Using mixcr v2.1.11, UMI consensuses were aligned to TRA and TRB V and J templates and then assembled into clonotypes. A clonotype was counted as expanded or contracted only when both edgeR and NoisET called the clonotype significant, with the noise models trained on biological replicates. For edgeR calls, the cutoffs were a false discovery rate-adjusted p below 0.01 and a log2 fold-change threshold of 1. As an exploratory analysis of dynamics, PCA with hierarchical clustering was applied to max-normalized trajectories of the 1000 most abundant clonotypes. Separately sequenced CD4+ and CD8+ repertoires were used to assign a CD4 or CD8 phenotype to each responding clone. TCRdb trimmed public reads at Q25 via fastp, called clones via MiXCR and kept in-frame beta chains. Each record represents a unique CDR3 protein, reported with the most common genes and DNA among its rows. The V and J calls follow TCRdb's processing rather than the paper's. Across this sample there are around 510,000 distinct CDR3 sequences, with about 22% seen only once. The ten top clones hold under 8.5% of the sample.

The sequence links TRBV10-2 to TRBJ2-1; 14 bases in the junction line up with TRBD2. The origin of this receptor is an adult woman who had mild COVID-19 (a few samples of this study predate the infection). The sample titles of this study are shuffled in the database, so cell type and time point are left out; the donor was told from shared clones. Sample: PBMCs or a T cell subset sorted from them (not recorded which). The CDR3 region: CASRLGLAGGISEQFF. The nucleotide sequence is given as TGCGCCAGCAGATTAGGACTAGCGGGAGGTATTAGTGAGCAGTTCTTC.